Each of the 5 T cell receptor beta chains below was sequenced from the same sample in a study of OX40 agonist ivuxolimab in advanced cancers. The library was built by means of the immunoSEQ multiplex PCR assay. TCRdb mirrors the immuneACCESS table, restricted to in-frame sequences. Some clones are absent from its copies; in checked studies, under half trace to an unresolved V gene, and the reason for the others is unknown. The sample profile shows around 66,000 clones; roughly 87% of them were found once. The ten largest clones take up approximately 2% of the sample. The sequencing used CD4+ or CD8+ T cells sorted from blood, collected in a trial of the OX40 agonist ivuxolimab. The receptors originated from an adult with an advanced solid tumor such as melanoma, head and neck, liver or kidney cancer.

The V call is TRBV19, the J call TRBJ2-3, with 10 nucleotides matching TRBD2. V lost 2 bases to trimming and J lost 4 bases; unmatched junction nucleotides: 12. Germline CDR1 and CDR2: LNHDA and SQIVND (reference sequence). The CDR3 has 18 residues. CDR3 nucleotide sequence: TGTGCCAGTAGTATACCGCGGGGGCTAGCGGGAGTAGCAGATACGCAGTATTTT. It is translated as CASSIPRGLAGVADTQYF. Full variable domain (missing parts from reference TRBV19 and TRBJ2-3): DGGITQSPKYLFRKEGQNVTLSCEQNLNHDAMYWYRQDPGQGLRLIYYSQIVNDFQKGDIAEGYSVSREKKESFPLTVTSAQKNPTAFYLCASSIPRGLAGVADTQYFGPGTRLTVL.

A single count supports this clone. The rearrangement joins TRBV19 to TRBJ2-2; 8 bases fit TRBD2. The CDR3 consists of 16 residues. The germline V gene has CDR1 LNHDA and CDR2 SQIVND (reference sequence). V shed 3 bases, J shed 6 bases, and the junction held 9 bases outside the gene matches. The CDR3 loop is CASSINVGRGAGELFF. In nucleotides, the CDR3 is TGTGCCAGTAGTATCAATGTCGGGAGGGGAGCCGGGGAGCTGTTTTTT.

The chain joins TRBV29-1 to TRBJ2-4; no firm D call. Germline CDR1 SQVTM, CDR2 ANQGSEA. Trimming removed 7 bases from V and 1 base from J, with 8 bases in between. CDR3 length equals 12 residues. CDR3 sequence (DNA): TGCAGCGCAGAGAGGGCCAAAAACATTCAGTACTTC. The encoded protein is CSAERAKNIQYF.

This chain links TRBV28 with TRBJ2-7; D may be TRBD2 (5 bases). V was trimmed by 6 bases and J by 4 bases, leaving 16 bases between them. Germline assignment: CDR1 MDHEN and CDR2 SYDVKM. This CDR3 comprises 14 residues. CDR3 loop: CASSPELVAYEQYF. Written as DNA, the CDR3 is TGTGCCAGCAGCCCAGAACTAGTCGCATACGAGCAGTACTTC.

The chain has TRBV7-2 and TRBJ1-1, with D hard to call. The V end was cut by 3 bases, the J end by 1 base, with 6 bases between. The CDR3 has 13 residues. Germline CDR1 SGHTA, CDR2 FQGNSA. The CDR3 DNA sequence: TGTGCCAGCAGCTTTCAGCAGAACACTGAAGCTTTCTTT. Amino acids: CASSFQQNTEAFF.